This T cell receptor (beta chain) was sequenced during a study of blood T cell repertoires in COVID-19. Here immunoSEQ multiplex PCR was the method, and the copy in TCRdb shows in-frame clones only, minus some. The repertoire includes about 200,000 clones, approximately 81% of them detected once, and around a sixth sits in the top ten. The CDR3 runs 13 residues. After removal of 2 bases from V and 2 bases from J, the junction contained 0 bases not matched to a gene. CDR1 is SGDLS and CDR2 is YYNGEE in the germline V gene. A remark on this clone: Other nucleotide sequences from this sample produce the same CDR3.

This receptor was identified in a man between 40 and 49 years old who had recovered from COVID-19. The rearrangement joins TRBV9 to TRBJ1-2; 7 bases match TRBD1. Sequenced input: PBMCs or T cells enriched from blood (not recorded which). This chain's CDR3 is CASSVDRNYGYTF. The DNA for the CDR3 is TGTGCCAGCAGCGTGGACAGGAACTATGGCTACACCTTC.